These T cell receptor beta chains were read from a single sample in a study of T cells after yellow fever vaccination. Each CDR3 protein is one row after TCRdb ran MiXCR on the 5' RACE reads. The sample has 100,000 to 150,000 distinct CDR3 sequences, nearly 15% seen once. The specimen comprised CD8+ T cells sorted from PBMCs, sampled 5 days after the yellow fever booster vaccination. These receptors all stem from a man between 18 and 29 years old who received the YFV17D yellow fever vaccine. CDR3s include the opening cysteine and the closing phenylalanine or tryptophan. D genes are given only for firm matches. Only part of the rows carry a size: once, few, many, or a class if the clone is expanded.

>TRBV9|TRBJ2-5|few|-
TGTGCCAGCAGTCTCCCCGGCAGAAGACAAGAGACCCAGTACTTC
CASSLPGRRQETQYF
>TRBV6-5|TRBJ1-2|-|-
TGTGCCAGCAGTTTAAGGGGGTCGGGCTATGGCTACACCTTC
CASSLRGSGYGYTF
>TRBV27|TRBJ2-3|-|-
TGTGCCAGCAGTTTAGACGGGTCGGCAGATACGCAGTATTTT
CASSLDGSADTQYF
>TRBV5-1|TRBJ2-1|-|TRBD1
TGCGCCAGCAGCTTTACACAGGGGATAATCAATGAGCAGTTCTTC
CASSFTQGIINEQFF
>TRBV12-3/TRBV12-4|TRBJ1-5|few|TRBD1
TGTGCCAGCAGTTTAGGCAGGGGGCTGGATCAGCCCCAGCATTTT
CASSLGRGLDQPQHF
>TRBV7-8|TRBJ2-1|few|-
TGTGCCAGCAGCACGACTTCAGGGGGGAGTTTTTACAATGAGCAGTTCTTC
CASSTTSGGSFYNEQFF
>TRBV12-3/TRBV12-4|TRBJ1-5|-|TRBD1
TGTGCCAGCAGTCGGACAGGGCTTGGCAATCAGCCCCAGCATTTT
CASSRTGLGNQPQHF
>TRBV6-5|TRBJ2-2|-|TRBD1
TGTGCCAGCAGTTACCAGGACAGGACCGCCCTCACCGGGGAGCTGTTTTTT
CASSYQDRTALTGELFF
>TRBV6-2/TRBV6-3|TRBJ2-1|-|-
TGTGCCAGCAGCTACACCCCGCCAGGGCCCAATGAGCAGTTCTTC
CASSYTPPGPNEQFF
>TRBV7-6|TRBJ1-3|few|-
TGTGCCAGCACTAGCGGGGGCCACCTGGCTGGAAACACCATATATTTT
CASTSGGHLAGNTIYF
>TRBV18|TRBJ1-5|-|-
TGTGCCAGCTCACCTACAGATAGCAATCAGCCCCAGCATTTT
CASSPTDSNQPQHF
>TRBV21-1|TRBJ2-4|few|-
TGTGCCAGCAGCCCCACGGACAGTTCCTGTGTAGCCAAAAACATTCAGTACTTC
CASSPTDSSCVAKNIQYF
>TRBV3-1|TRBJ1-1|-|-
TGTGCCAGCAGCCAAGCGACAGGAGGGTGGTACACTGAAGCTTTCTTT
CASSQATGGWYTEAFF
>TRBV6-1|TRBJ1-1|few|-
TGTGCCAGCAGTGTTCGGGCTAGCACTGAAGCTTTCTTT
CASSVRASTEAFF
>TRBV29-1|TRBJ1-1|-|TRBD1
TGCAGCGTTAAGACAGGGGGGGGACCTGAAGCTTTCTTT
CSVKTGGGPEAFF
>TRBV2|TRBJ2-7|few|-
TGTGCCAGCACCCTAGGCGGAGGGGGTTTCTCCTACGAGCAGTACTTC
CASTLGGGGFSYEQYF
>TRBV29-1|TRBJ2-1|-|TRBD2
TGCAGCGCCCCCGGGGCTAGCGGGGGGCCCTTGGATCCGTTCTTC
CSAPGASGGPLDPFF
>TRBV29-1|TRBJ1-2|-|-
TGCAGCGTTGAGAACCGGGACAAGACCTATGGCTACACCTTC
CSVENRDKTYGYTF
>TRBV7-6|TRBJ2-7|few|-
TGTGCCAGCAGCCCTGGACGAGCCTACGAGCAGTACTTC
CASSPGRAYEQYF
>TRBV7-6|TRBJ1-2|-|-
TGTGCCAGCAGCTCCGGGACTCCCTGGAGTGGCTACACCTTC
CASSSGTPWSGYTF
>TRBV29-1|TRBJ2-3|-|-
TGCAGCGTTGAAGATGGGAGGGGGGGCGGAGATACGCAGTATTTT
CSVEDGRGGGDTQYF
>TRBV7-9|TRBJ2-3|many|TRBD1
TGTGCCAGCAGCACCGGGGACAGCTCCACAGATACGCAGTATTTT
CASSTGDSSTDTQYF
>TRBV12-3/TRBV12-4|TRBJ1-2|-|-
TGTGCCAGCAATGGAGAGGGGGAAGCTAACTATGGCTACACCTTC
CASNGEGEANYGYTF
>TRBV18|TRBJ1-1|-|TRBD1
TGTGCCAGCTCACCACATGCAGGGGGGGCGACTGAAGCTTTCTTT
CASSPHAGGATEAFF
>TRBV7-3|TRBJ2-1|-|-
TGTGCCAGCAGCTTACGCGCGGGGATGCGGGATGAGCAGTTCTTC
CASSLRAGMRDEQFF
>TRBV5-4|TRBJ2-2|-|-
TGTGCCAGCAGCCGCGAAGCACTTGGCGACGGGGAGCTGTTTTTT
CASSREALGDGELFF
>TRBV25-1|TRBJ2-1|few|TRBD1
TGTGCCAGCAGTGAATTCGGGACAGGGGGCAATGAGCAGTTCTTC
CASSEFGTGGNEQFF
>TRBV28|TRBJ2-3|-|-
TGTGCCAGCAGTTTATGGACGGCAAGCACAGATACGCAGTATTTT
CASSLWTASTDTQYF
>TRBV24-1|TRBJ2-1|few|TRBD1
TGTGCCACCAGTGCGGGACAGGGGACTCACAATGAGCAGTTCTTC
CATSAGQGTHNEQFF
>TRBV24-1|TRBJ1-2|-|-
TGTGCCGCCTGGGGGCAGAGCCCCCCGTTTGGACCTAACTATGGCTACACCTTC
CAAWGQSPPFGPNYGYTF
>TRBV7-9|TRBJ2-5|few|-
TGTGCCAGCAGCCAGGGGCCCAAAACGGAGACCCAGTACTTC
CASSQGPKTETQYF
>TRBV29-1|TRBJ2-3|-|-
TGCAGAGCGGTGGAGGATGATACGCAGTATTTT
CRAVEDDTQYF
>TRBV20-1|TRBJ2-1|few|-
TGCAGTGCTAAATGGGGCTATGAGCAGTTCTTC
CSAKWGYEQFF
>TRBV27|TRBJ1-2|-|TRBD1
TGTGCCAGCAGTAAAACAGGGGTCGATGGCTACACCTTC
CASSKTGVDGYTF
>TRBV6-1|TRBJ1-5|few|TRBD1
TGTGCCAGCAGTCGAAACAGGGGTAGCAATCAGCCCCAGCATTTT
CASSRNRGSNQPQHF
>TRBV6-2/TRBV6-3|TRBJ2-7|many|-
TGTGCCAGCAGTTACGCGGCAGGGTACGAGCAGTACTTC
CASSYAAGYEQYF
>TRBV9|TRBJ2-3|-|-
TGTGCCAGCAATAACTTAGAAGATACGCAGTATTTT
CASNNLEDTQYF
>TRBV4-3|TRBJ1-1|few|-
TGCGCCAGCAGCCCTTTTCCACCCCACAGGGCCGAAGCTTTCTTT
CASSPFPPHRAEAFF
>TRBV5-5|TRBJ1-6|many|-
TGTGCCAGCAGCTTGTGGCCAGCGAATTCACCCCTCCACTTT
CASSLWPANSPLHF
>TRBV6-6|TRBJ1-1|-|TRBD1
TGTGCCAGCAGCGGAACTGGGACAGTTGGTATTGAAGCTTTCTTT
CASSGTGTVGIEAFF
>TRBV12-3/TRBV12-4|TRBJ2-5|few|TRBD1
TGTGCCAGCAGTCCGGGACAGGGAGGCACAAGGGAGACCCAGTACTTC
CASSPGQGGTRETQYF
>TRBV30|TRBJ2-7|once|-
TGTGCCTGGAGAAGTGGGACCTACGAGCAGTACTTC
CAWRSGTYEQYF
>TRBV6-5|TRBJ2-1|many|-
TGTGCCAGCAGGGCGGGGAATGAGCAGTTCTTC
CASRAGNEQFF
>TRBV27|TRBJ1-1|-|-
TGTGCCAGCAGTTATACGTTGAACACTGAAGCTTTCTTT
CASSYTLNTEAFF
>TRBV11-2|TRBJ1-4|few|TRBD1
TGTGCCAGCAGCTTAGGAATTAGGGGACAGGACAATGAAAAACTGTTTTTT
CASSLGIRGQDNEKLFF
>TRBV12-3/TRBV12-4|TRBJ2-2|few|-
TGTGCCAGCACTCCGGGGTTAACCGGGGAGCTGTTTTTT
CASTPGLTGELFF
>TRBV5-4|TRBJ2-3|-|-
TGTGCCAGCAGCTACAGCACAGATACGCAGTATTTT
CASSYSTDTQYF
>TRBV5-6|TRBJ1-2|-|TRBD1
TGTGCCAGCAGCCCTGGGACAGGGGGCGACTATGGCTACACCTTC
CASSPGTGGDYGYTF
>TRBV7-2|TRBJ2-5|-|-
TGTGCCAGCAGCCCCACCCCCGGGATAGAGACCCAGTACTTC
CASSPTPGIETQYF
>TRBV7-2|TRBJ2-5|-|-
TGTGCCAGCAGCTTATCTGGGTCGGAGCTCCAAGAGACCCAGTACTTC
CASSLSGSELQETQYF
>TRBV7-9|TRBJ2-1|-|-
TGTGCCAGTACAGATACCCTCCATGGTGAGCAGTTCTTC
CASTDTLHGEQFF
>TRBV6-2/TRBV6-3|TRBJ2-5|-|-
TGTGCCACTCAATCGGGACTCCAAGAGACCCAGTACTTC
CATQSGLQETQYF